This T cell receptor (beta chain) was captured in a study of T cells after yellow fever vaccination (dated by TCRdb to between 2017 and 2020). Study-wide context: The SMART-Seq v4 Ultra Low Input RNA kit was used to prepare libraries from fractions with low cell numbers. Bulk TCR alpha and beta repertoires were sequenced longitudinally to track T-cell clones before and after primary and booster YFV17D yellow fever vaccination. Two healthy male donors, one aged 18 to 30 and one aged 30 to 40 years, were included in the cohort. Blood was collected at multiple timepoints before and after primary and secondary immunization, and bulk PBMC replicates and cell subsets were isolated.

TCR cDNA was synthesized by 5'RACE template switching, which introduced a universal primer site and unique molecular identifiers. Priming for cDNA synthesis came from both the TCR alpha and TCR beta constant segments. Library amplification used two PCR steps, and the second PCR step added sample barcodes and sequencing adapters. Sequencing of libraries was done on Illumina HiSeq 2500 (2x100 bp) or NovaSeq (2x150 bp). As for the original processing: MIGEC was used to demultiplex reads and collapse the reads into UMI consensus sequences, and MiXCR was used for V(D)J alignment. Vaccine-responding clonotypes were defined with edgeR using replicate PBMC samples, requiring FDR below 0.01 and a log2 fold change above 5 up to day 15. CD4 or CD8 identity was assigned to each bulk clonotype according to whether the clonotype was present at higher abundance in the sequenced CD4 repertoire or the sequenced CD8 repertoire. Starting from the raw public reads, TCRdb applied fastp trimming at Q25, assembled clones with MiXCR and retained in-frame beta chains. Rows with a matching CDR3 protein are joined into one entry that keeps the most common DNA and genes. The V and J calls were not made by the authors but by TCRdb's processing. This sample gives about 360,000 distinct CDR3 sequences in total; about 6% of them show up just once. The ten biggest clones cover over 14% of the sample.

On this clonotype itself: Its binding antigen is unknown. No base qualities exist here, and no much larger clone lies one base off it.

Points the paper makes about the study in general: Compared with the primary T-cell response, the secondary T-cell response was weaker but faster, peaking on day 5 rather than day 15. Most clones expanded after primary vaccination were re-detected after the booster (almost 98% of CD4 and roughly 85% of CD8), suggesting broad memory maintenance. A small fraction of clonotypes appeared in both the CD4 and CD8 compartments, likely as a result of convergent recombination. Because abundant contaminating clonotypes from the bulk population could be contained in FACS-sorted repertoires, computational filtering was required. Because the study included only a couple of donors, the extent to which the findings can be generalized is limited.

The meaning of the sample's treatment or condition label: live attenuated yellow fever vaccine strain. Two biological replicates of bulk PBMCs were collected at each blood-draw timepoint. PBMCs were isolated from peripheral blood using a standard Ficoll-Paque protocol. RNA was extracted with TriZol from bulk PBMCs, CD4 and CD8 fractions, and dextramer-positive and dextramer-negative fractions. The germline V gene encodes CDR1 GTSNPN and CDR2 SVGIG (reference sequence). The CDR3 covers 14 residues, taking in both the cysteine and the phenylalanine. Only the CDR3 DNA is retained, 42 bases long and in frame from the first base. The V end loses 3 bases and the J end loses 5 bases, and a stretch of 17 bases separates them.

The chain joins TRBV30 to TRBJ2-7; TRBD1 is a weak D gene call, 5 bases matching. The specimen comprised PBMCs, sampled 5 days after the yellow fever booster vaccination. The clonotype comes from a man aged 30 to 45 who received the YFV17D yellow fever vaccine. The nucleotide sequence reads TGTGCCTGGAGCCCCTCATTGGGGCAAGACGAGCAGTACTTC. Translated, it gives CAWSPSLGQDEQYF.